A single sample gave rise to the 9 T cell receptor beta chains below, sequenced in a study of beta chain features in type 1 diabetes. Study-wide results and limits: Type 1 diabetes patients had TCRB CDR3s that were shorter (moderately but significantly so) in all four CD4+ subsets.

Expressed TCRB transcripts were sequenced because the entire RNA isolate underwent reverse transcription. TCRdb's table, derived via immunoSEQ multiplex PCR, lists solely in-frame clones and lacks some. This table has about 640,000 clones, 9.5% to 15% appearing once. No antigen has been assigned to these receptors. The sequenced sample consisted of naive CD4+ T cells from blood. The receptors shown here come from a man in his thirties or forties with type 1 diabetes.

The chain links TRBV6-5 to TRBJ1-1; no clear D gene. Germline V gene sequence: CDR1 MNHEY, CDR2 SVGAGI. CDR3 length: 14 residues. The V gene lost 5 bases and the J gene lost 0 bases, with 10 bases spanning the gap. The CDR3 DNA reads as TGTGCCAGCAGTGAACGCCAGCTGAACACTGAAGCTTTCTTT. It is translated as CASSERQLNTEAFF.

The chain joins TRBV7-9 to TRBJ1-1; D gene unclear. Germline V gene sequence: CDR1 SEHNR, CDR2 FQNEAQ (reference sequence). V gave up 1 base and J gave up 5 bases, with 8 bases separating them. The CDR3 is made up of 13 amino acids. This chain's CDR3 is CASSLEGVTEAFF. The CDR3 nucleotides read TGTGCCAGCAGCTTAGAAGGAGTGACTGAAGCTTTCTTT.

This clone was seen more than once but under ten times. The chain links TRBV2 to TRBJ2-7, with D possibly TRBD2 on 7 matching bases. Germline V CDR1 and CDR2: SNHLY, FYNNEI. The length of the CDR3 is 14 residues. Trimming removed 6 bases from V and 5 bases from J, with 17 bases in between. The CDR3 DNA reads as TGTGCCAGCAGCTCCGGGGGGCCGTACCACGAGCAGTACTTC. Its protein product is CASSSGGPYHEQYF.

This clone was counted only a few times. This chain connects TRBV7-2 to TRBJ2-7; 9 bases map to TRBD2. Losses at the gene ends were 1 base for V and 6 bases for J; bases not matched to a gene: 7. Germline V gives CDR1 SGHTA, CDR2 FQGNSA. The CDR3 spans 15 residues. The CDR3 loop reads CASSLVGTSSLEQYF. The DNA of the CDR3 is TGTGCCAGCAGCTTAGTAGGGACTAGCTCCCTCGAGCAGTACTTC.

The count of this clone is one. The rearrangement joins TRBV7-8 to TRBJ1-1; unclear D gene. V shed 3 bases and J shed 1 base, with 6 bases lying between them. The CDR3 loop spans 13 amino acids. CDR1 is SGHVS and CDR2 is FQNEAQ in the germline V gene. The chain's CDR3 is CASSFGENTEAFF. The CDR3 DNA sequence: TGTGCCAGCAGCTTTGGGGAGAACACTGAAGCTTTCTTT.

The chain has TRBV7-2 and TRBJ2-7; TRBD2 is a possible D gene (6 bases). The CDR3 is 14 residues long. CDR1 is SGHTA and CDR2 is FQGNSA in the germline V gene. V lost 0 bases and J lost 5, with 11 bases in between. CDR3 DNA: TGTGCCAGCAGCTTAGCTTTTACTAGCCACGAGCAGTACTTC. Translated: CASSLAFTSHEQYF.

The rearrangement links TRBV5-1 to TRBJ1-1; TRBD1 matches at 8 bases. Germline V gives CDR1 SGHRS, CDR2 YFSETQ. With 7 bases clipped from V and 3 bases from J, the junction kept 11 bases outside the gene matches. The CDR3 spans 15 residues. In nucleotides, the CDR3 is TGCGCCAGCGGGCAGACAGGGGAAATGGACACTGAAGCTTTCTTT. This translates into CASGQTGEMDTEAFF.

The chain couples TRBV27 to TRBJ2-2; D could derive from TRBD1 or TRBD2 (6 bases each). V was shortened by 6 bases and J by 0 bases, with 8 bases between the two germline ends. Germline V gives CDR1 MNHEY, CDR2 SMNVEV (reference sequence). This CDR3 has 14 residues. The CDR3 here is CASSGGTNTGELFF. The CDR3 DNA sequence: TGTGCCAGCAGCGGGGGCACGAACACCGGGGAGCTGTTTTTT.

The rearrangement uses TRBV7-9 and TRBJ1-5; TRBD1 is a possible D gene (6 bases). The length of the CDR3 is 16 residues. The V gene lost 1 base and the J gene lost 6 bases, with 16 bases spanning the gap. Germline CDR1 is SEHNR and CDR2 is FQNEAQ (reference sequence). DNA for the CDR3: TGTGCCAGCAGCTTAGGTACAGGGAGGCCCGGTCAGCCCCAGCATTTT. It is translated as CASSLGTGRPGQPQHF.